A selection of T cell receptor beta chains follows, all from one sample in a study of glioma-infiltrating T cells. MiXCR, applied by TCRdb to the multiplex PCR reads, yields one record per CDR3 protein. The data hold roughly 16,000 distinct CDR3 sequences, with 58% observed a single time. Sample: glioma tissue, nonneoplastic brain tissue, or PBMCs (not recorded which). The receptors were gathered from a human donor with low-grade glioma or glioblastoma, undergoing nonglioma brain surgery, or in good health (not recorded which). Both conserved end residues are part of each CDR3. A D gene is named only where the DNA matches it firmly. Not all rows give a size; the values are once, few, many and, for expanded clones, a class.

D gene: TRBD2; V gene: TRBV30; clone size: few; J gene: TRBJ2-1; CDR3 DNA: TGTGCCTGGAGTGTCGGGACTAGCAGTTTCGGGAATGAGCAGTTCTTC; CDR3 protein: CAWSVGTSSFGNEQFF
D gene: NA; V gene: TRBV20-1; clone size: NA; J gene: TRBJ1-5; CDR3 DNA: TGCAGTGCTAGAGACCCCAATCAGCCCCAGCATTTT; CDR3 protein: CSARDPNQPQHF
D gene: NA; V gene: TRBV28; clone size: NA; J gene: TRBJ1-1; CDR3 DNA: TGTGCCAGCAGTTTAGCAGGGACGAACACTGAAGCTTTCTTT; CDR3 protein: CASSLAGTNTEAFF
D gene: TRBD1; V gene: TRBV28; clone size: medium-sized; J gene: TRBJ1-2; CDR3 DNA: TGTGCCAGCAGGATGCAGGGGGCTGGTGGCTACACCTTC; CDR3 protein: CASRMQGAGGYTF
D gene: NA; V gene: TRBV7-3; clone size: NA; J gene: TRBJ2-1; CDR3 DNA: TGTGCCAGCAGTGCCCGAGGTAGCTCCTACAACGAGCAGTTCTTC; CDR3 protein: CASSARGSSYNEQFF
D gene: TRBD2; V gene: TRBV6-1; clone size: NA; J gene: TRBJ2-3; CDR3 DNA: TGTGCCAGCAGAACAGCGGGGCGCACAGATACGCAGTATTTT; CDR3 protein: CASRTAGRTDTQYF
D gene: NA; V gene: TRBV20-1; clone size: once; J gene: TRBJ2-3; CDR3 DNA: TGCAGTGCGGGTGGCCTATCGGGCACAGATACGCAGTATTTT; CDR3 protein: CSAGGLSGTDTQYF
D gene: TRBD1; V gene: TRBV27; clone size: NA; J gene: TRBJ2-7; CDR3 DNA: TGTGCCAGCAGTCTCGTCCCAGGGGGCTACGAGCAGTACTTC; CDR3 protein: CASSLVPGGYEQYF
D gene: NA; V gene: TRBV28; clone size: NA; J gene: TRBJ2-2; CDR3 DNA: TGTGCCAGCAGCGGGACCGGGGAGCTGTTTTTT; CDR3 protein: CASSGTGELFF
D gene: NA; V gene: TRBV4-1; clone size: NA; J gene: TRBJ2-3; CDR3 DNA: TGCGCCAGCAGCCAAGTGAGGACAGATACGCAGTATTTT; CDR3 protein: CASSQVRTDTQYF
D gene: NA; V gene: TRBV12-3/TRBV12-4; clone size: many; J gene: TRBJ1-3; CDR3 DNA: TGTGCCAGCAGTTTCGGCCTCTCTGGAAACACCATATATTTT; CDR3 protein: CASSFGLSGNTIYF
D gene: TRBD1; V gene: TRBV19; clone size: many; J gene: TRBJ1-5; CDR3 DNA: TGTGCCAGTAGTATTTTGGGACAGGGGTCACAGCCCCAGCATTTT; CDR3 protein: CASSILGQGSQPQHF
D gene: TRBD2; V gene: TRBV15; clone size: NA; J gene: TRBJ2-1; CDR3 DNA: TGTGCCACCAGCAGAGATAGGGGACTAGAAGGAAAGCAGTTCTTC; CDR3 protein: CATSRDRGLEGKQFF
D gene: TRBD2; V gene: TRBV20-1; clone size: NA; J gene: TRBJ2-1; CDR3 DNA: TGCAGTGCTAGAGTTTTTAGCGGGAGAGGCTCCTACAATGAGCAGTTCTTC; CDR3 protein: CSARVFSGRGSYNEQFF
D gene: TRBD1; V gene: TRBV20-1; clone size: NA; J gene: TRBJ1-1; CDR3 DNA: TGCAGTGCGAGACAGGGGGCGCGGACTGAAGCTTTCTTT; CDR3 protein: CSARQGARTEAFF
D gene: NA; V gene: TRBV4-3; clone size: NA; J gene: TRBJ2-7; CDR3 DNA: TGCGCCAGCAGCCAAGATTTTGGAGTCTACGAGCAGTACTTC; CDR3 protein: CASSQDFGVYEQYF
D gene: NA; V gene: TRBV11-3; clone size: NA; J gene: TRBJ2-1; CDR3 DNA: TGTGCCAGCAGCATTTCTAGGGGCTCCTACAATGAGAAGTTCTTC; CDR3 protein: CASSISRGSYNEKFF
D gene: NA; V gene: TRBV14; clone size: NA; J gene: TRBJ2-1; CDR3 DNA: TGTGCCAGCGGACACAATGAGCAGTTCTTC; CDR3 protein: CASGHNEQFF
D gene: NA; V gene: TRBV6-2/TRBV6-3; clone size: few; J gene: TRBJ1-1; CDR3 DNA: TGTGGGTCGACAGGCTCGGGGAACACTGAAGCTTTCTTT; CDR3 protein: CGSTGSGNTEAFF
D gene: NA; V gene: TRBV29-1; clone size: many; J gene: TRBJ2-3; CDR3 DNA: TGCAGCGTTGAGGCCAGCGCGGAAGATACGCAGTATTTT; CDR3 protein: CSVEASAEDTQYF
D gene: NA; V gene: TRBV20-1; clone size: NA; J gene: TRBJ1-1; CDR3 DNA: TGCAGTGCTACGACAACTGAAGCTTTCTTT; CDR3 protein: CSATTTEAFF
D gene: TRBD2; V gene: TRBV20-1; clone size: NA; J gene: TRBJ2-1; CDR3 DNA: TGCAGTGCCCCGACTAGCGGGAGAGGTGAGCAGTTCTTC; CDR3 protein: CSAPTSGRGEQFF
D gene: NA; V gene: TRBV28; clone size: NA; J gene: TRBJ2-1; CDR3 DNA: TGTGCCAGCAGTCACAGAACAGGGTTCCAACACGATGAGCAGTTCTTC; CDR3 protein: CASSHRTGFQHDEQFF
D gene: TRBD1; V gene: TRBV6-1; clone size: NA; J gene: TRBJ2-7; CDR3 DNA: TGTGCCAGCAGTCCTGGGACAGGACTCTACGAGCAGTACTTC; CDR3 protein: CASSPGTGLYEQYF
D gene: TRBD1; V gene: TRBV28; clone size: NA; J gene: TRBJ1-1; CDR3 DNA: TGTGCCAGCAGTTTAGACAGGGATGGCACTGAAGCTTTCTTT; CDR3 protein: CASSLDRDGTEAFF
D gene: NA; V gene: TRBV29-1; clone size: NA; J gene: TRBJ1-1; CDR3 DNA: TGCAGTGCGACATCTAACACTGAAGCTTTCTTT; CDR3 protein: CSATSNTEAFF
D gene: TRBD1; V gene: TRBV7-2; clone size: NA; J gene: TRBJ2-1; CDR3 DNA: TGTGCCAGCACAGGGGGCCCCTACAATGAGCAGTTCTTC; CDR3 protein: CASTGGPYNEQFF
D gene: TRBD1; V gene: TRBV25-1; clone size: few; J gene: TRBJ1-5; CDR3 DNA: TGTGCCAGCAGGGGACAGGGAAATCAGCCCCAGCATTTT; CDR3 protein: CASRGQGNQPQHF
D gene: NA; V gene: TRBV6-2/TRBV6-3; clone size: NA; J gene: TRBJ1-1; CDR3 DNA: TGTGCCAGCCGACGGCCCGGCGAGAACACTGAAGCTTTCTTT; CDR3 protein: CASRRPGENTEAFF
D gene: TRBD1; V gene: TRBV6-1; clone size: NA; J gene: TRBJ2-1; CDR3 DNA: TGTGCCAGCAGCTTGGGGACAGGGGAATACAATGAGCAGTTCTTC; CDR3 protein: CASSLGTGEYNEQFF
D gene: NA; V gene: TRBV7-6; clone size: NA; J gene: TRBJ1-5; CDR3 DNA: TGTGCCAGCAGCTTAGGGCAGGGCGTCAATCAGCCCCAGCATTTT; CDR3 protein: CASSLGQGVNQPQHF
D gene: NA; V gene: TRBV7-2; clone size: few; J gene: TRBJ2-3; CDR3 DNA: TGTGCCAGCAGCCAGGCGACAGATACGCAGTATTTT; CDR3 protein: CASSQATDTQYF
D gene: NA; V gene: TRBV27; clone size: NA; J gene: TRBJ2-5; CDR3 DNA: TGTGCCGGCAGTTTAGGGGGGCGCGAGGGAGAGACCAAGTACTTC; CDR3 protein: CAGSLGGREGETKYF
D gene: NA; V gene: TRBV6-2/TRBV6-3; clone size: once; J gene: TRBJ2-5; CDR3 DNA: TGTGCCAGCAGTTACGCTGAGACCCAGTACTTC; CDR3 protein: CASSYAETQYF
D gene: NA; V gene: TRBV6-2/TRBV6-3; clone size: NA; J gene: TRBJ2-1; CDR3 DNA: TGTGCCAGCACCATAGCGAGCTCCTACAATGAGCAGTTCTTC; CDR3 protein: CASTIASSYNEQFF
D gene: TRBD1; V gene: TRBV10-2; clone size: NA; J gene: TRBJ2-3; CDR3 DNA: TGCGCCAGCAGTAAGACAGGGGGTCCTAGCACAGATACGCAGTATTTT; CDR3 protein: CASSKTGGPSTDTQYF
D gene: TRBD1; V gene: TRBV12-3/TRBV12-4; clone size: NA; J gene: TRBJ1-2; CDR3 DNA: TGTGCCAGCAGAGACGACAGGGCTGGCTACACCTTC; CDR3 protein: CASRDDRAGYTF
D gene: NA; V gene: TRBV6-2/TRBV6-3; clone size: NA; J gene: TRBJ1-1; CDR3 DNA: TGTGCCAGCTCCTTAACAGCGTTGAGCACTGAAGCTTTCTTT; CDR3 protein: CASSLTALSTEAFF
D gene: NA; V gene: TRBV20-1; clone size: NA; J gene: TRBJ1-1; CDR3 DNA: TGCAGTGCTAGAGAAAGCACAAACACTGAAGCTTTCTTT; CDR3 protein: CSARESTNTEAFF
D gene: NA; V gene: TRBV27; clone size: NA; J gene: TRBJ2-7; CDR3 DNA: TGTGCCAGCAGTTTGTCGGCGGCCTACGAGCAGTACTTC; CDR3 protein: CASSLSAAYEQYF
D gene: TRBD1; V gene: TRBV6-2/TRBV6-3; clone size: few; J gene: TRBJ2-7; CDR3 DNA: TGTGCCAGCAGTTTCCCGGGACAGGGAATGTACGAGCAGTACTTC; CDR3 protein: CASSFPGQGMYEQYF
D gene: NA; V gene: TRBV28; clone size: once; J gene: TRBJ2-3; CDR3 DNA: TGTGCCAGCAGTTTCTGGGCCGTGAAGGTGCAGTATTTT; CDR3 protein: CASSFWAVKVQYF
D gene: NA; V gene: TRBV5-4; clone size: NA; J gene: TRBJ1-1; CDR3 DNA: TGTGCCAGCAGACAGGGAGGCAACACTGAAGCTTTCTTT; CDR3 protein: CASRQGGNTEAFF
D gene: TRBD1; V gene: TRBV6-2/TRBV6-3; clone size: NA; J gene: TRBJ1-1; CDR3 DNA: TGTGCCAGCAGTCGGGCTAGGACAGGGGTACACACTGAAGCTTTCTTT; CDR3 protein: CASSRARTGVHTEAFF
D gene: TRBD1; V gene: TRBV20-1; clone size: NA; J gene: TRBJ2-1; CDR3 DNA: TGCAGTGCTAGGCGGGACAGGCCTTCCTACAATGAGCAGTTCTTC; CDR3 protein: CSARRDRPSYNEQFF
D gene: TRBD1; V gene: TRBV7-9; clone size: NA; J gene: TRBJ2-3; CDR3 DNA: TGTGCCAGCAGCTTTACCGGGACAGCTAGCACAGATACGCAGTATTTT; CDR3 protein: CASSFTGTASTDTQYF
D gene: NA; V gene: TRBV7-2; clone size: NA; J gene: TRBJ1-6; CDR3 DNA: TGTGCCAGCGGGACAATGGGTCCCTATAATTCACCCCTTCACTTT; CDR3 protein: CASGTMGPYNSPLHF
D gene: NA; V gene: TRBV4-2; clone size: few; J gene: TRBJ2-7; CDR3 DNA: TGTGCCAGCAGCCAGGGGACGGACAGCGGCGAGCAGTACTTC; CDR3 protein: CASSQGTDSGEQYF
D gene: NA; V gene: TRBV6-6; clone size: NA; J gene: TRBJ2-7; CDR3 DNA: TGTGCCAGCAGTTACCGTGCCTACGAGCAGTACTTC; CDR3 protein: CASSYRAYEQYF
D gene: NA; V gene: TRBV7-2; clone size: NA; J gene: TRBJ2-3; CDR3 DNA: TGTGCCAGCAGCTTAGGAGGGGCGGCAGGGGCCAGCACAGATACGCAGTATTTT; CDR3 protein: CASSLGGAAGASTDTQYF
D gene: NA; V gene: TRBV6-1; clone size: NA; J gene: TRBJ1-1; CDR3 DNA: TGTGCCAGCAGTGAAGGGCAGGGCGGTGAAGCTTTCTTT; CDR3 protein: CASSEGQGGEAFF
D gene: NA; V gene: TRBV7-2; clone size: NA; J gene: TRBJ1-1; CDR3 DNA: TGTGCCAGCAGCTCCCTACCGATCATGAACACTGAAGCTTTCTTT; CDR3 protein: CASSSLPIMNTEAFF
D gene: NA; V gene: TRBV7-2; clone size: NA; J gene: TRBJ2-5; CDR3 DNA: TGTGCCAGCAGCCCTCGTTCTGGGGCAGCGGAGACCCAGTACTTC; CDR3 protein: CASSPRSGAAETQYF
D gene: TRBD2; V gene: TRBV20-1; clone size: NA; J gene: TRBJ2-1; CDR3 DNA: TGCAGTGCTAGAGGACTAGCTTCCTACAATGAGCAGTTCTTC; CDR3 protein: CSARGLASYNEQFF
D gene: NA; V gene: TRBV6-1; clone size: NA; J gene: TRBJ2-6; CDR3 DNA: TGTGCCAGCAGCTCAGTCTCTGGGGCTAACGTCCTGACTTTC; CDR3 protein: CASSSVSGANVLTF
D gene: NA; V gene: TRBV3-1; clone size: many; J gene: TRBJ2-1; CDR3 DNA: TGTGCCAGCAGCCAAGGCATCGGACTAAACAATGAGCAGTTCTTC; CDR3 protein: CASSQGIGLNNEQFF
D gene: NA; V gene: TRBV4-1; clone size: NA; J gene: TRBJ1-5; CDR3 DNA: TGCGCCAGCAGCCTTACGACCGCACAGCCCCAGCATTTT; CDR3 protein: CASSLTTAQPQHF
D gene: NA; V gene: TRBV6-2/TRBV6-3; clone size: NA; J gene: TRBJ1-1; CDR3 DNA: TGTGCCGTCTCGGAGGGCACTGAAGCTTTCTTT; CDR3 protein: CAVSEGTEAFF
D gene: TRBD2; V gene: TRBV5-1; clone size: medium-sized; J gene: TRBJ2-7; CDR3 DNA: TGCGCCAGCAGACTAGCGGCCTCCTACGAGCAGTACTTC; CDR3 protein: CASRLAASYEQYF
D gene: NA; V gene: TRBV27; clone size: medium-sized; J gene: TRBJ2-7; CDR3 DNA: TGTGCCAGCAGTGACTATCCGGGATACGAGCAGTACTTC; CDR3 protein: CASSDYPGYEQYF